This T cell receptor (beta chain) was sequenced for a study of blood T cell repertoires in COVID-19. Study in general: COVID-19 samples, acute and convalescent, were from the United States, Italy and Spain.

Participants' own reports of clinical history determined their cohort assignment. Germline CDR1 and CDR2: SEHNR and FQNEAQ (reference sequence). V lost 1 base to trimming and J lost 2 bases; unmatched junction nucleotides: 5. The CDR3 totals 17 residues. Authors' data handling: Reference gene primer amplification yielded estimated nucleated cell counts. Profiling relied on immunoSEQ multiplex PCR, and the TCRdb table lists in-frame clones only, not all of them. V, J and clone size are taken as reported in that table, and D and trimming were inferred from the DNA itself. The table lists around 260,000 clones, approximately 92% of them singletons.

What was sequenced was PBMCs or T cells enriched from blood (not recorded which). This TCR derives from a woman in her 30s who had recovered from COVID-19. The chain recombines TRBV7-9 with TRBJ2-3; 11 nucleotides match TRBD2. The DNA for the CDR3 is TGTGCCAGCAGCTTAGGGGGACTAGCGGTATTCACAGATACGCAGTATTTT. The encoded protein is CASSLGGLAVFTDTQYF.